This T cell receptor (beta chain) was found in a study of OX40 agonist ivuxolimab in advanced cancers. Looking at the study overall: From about 20 to 79 years was the age range, with a mean of around 56 years, and nearly 85% were male. Broader study findings: Expanded peripheral T-cell antigen specificity went undetermined. Dose levels from 0.1 to 3.0 mg/kg saw CD4+ and CD8+ blood T cells expand clonally by week 6. CD8+ T cells averaged more expanded clones than CD4+.

To note about this clone: The antigen is unknown.

Repertoires were generated with immunoSEQ multiplex PCR, while TCRdb's copy carries only in-frame clones and drops some. This sample has roughly 43,000 clones, with just over 85% found just once. The CDR3 consists of 17 residues. Germline values: CDR1 MGHRA, CDR2 YSYEKL. The V end was cut by 1 base, the J end by 2 bases, with 14 bases between. The origin of this receptor is an adult with an advanced solid tumor such as melanoma, head and neck, liver or kidney cancer. V and J are TRBV4-1 and TRBJ2-2; D is undetermined. The source material was CD4+ or CD8+ T cells sorted from blood, sampled in a trial of the OX40 agonist ivuxolimab. CDR3 protein: CASSQVSWPANTGELFF. The CDR3 region has the DNA TGCGCCAGCAGCCAAGTCAGCTGGCCAGCCAACACCGGGGAGCTGTTTTTT.